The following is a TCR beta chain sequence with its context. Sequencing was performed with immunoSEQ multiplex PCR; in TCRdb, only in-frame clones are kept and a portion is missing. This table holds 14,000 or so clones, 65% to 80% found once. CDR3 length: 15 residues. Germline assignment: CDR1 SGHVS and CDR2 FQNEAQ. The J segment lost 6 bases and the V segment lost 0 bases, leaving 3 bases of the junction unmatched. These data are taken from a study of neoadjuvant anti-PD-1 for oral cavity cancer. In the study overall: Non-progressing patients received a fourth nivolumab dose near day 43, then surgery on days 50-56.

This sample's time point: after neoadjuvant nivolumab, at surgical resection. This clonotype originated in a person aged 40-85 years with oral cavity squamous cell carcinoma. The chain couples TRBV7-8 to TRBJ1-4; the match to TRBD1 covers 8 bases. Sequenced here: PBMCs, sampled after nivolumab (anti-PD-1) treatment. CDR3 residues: CASSLARTGHEKLFF. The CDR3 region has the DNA TGTGCCAGCAGCTTAGCGCGGACAGGGCATGAAAAACTGTTTTTT.